A selection of T cell receptor beta chains follows, all from one sample in a study of PD-1 blockade in classical Hodgkin lymphoma. Data came from immunoSEQ multiplex PCR; TCRdb stores just in-frame clones and leaves some out. The sample includes around 66,000 clones, roughly two thirds of them seen just once. Specimen: peripheral blood mononuclear cells (PBMCs), collected before the second cycle of nivolumab. The receptors come from a human donor with classical Hodgkin lymphoma. Each CDR3 is given with its conserved first and last residue. D genes are given only for firm matches. Clone size appears in some rows only: once, few, many, or a class for an expanded clone.

clone_size,v_call,d_call,j_call,cdr3_nt,cdr3_aa
.,TRBV11-3,.,TRBJ2-1,TGTGCCAGCAGCCCCGACGGGACAAGCTACAATGAGCAGTTCTTC,CASSPDGTSYNEQFF
.,TRBV11-2,.,TRBJ2-3,TGTGCCAGCAGCTTAGTGACGGGGCCAGATACGCAGTATTTT,CASSLVTGPDTQYF
.,TRBV30,TRBD2,TRBJ2-3,TGTGCCCGTGCGTCTAGCGGGAACACAGATACGCAGTATTTT,CARASSGNTDTQYF
.,TRBV25-1,TRBD2,TRBJ2-1,TGTGCCAGCAGTGGGCTAGCGGCCTACAATGAGCAGTTCTTC,CASSGLAAYNEQFF
.,TRBV6-1,.,TRBJ1-5,TGTGCCAGCAGCAACCACAGGAACAATCAGCCCCAGCATTTT,CASSNHRNNQPQHF
once,TRBV29-1,TRBD1,TRBJ2-5,TGCAGCGTTAGAGGTCGGCCCGGGACAGGGGGCCAAGAGACCCAGTACTTC,CSVRGRPGTGGQETQYF
few,TRBV7-2,TRBD2,TRBJ2-2,TGTGCCAGCAGCCCTTGGACTAGTTACCGGGAGCTGTTTTTT,CASSPWTSYRELFF
once,TRBV19,TRBD1,TRBJ1-2,TGTGCCAGTAGTATCAGACAGGGTAGCACCAGTAACTATGGCTACACCTTC,CASSIRQGSTSNYGYTF
.,TRBV18,TRBD1,TRBJ2-2,TGTGCCAGCTCATTCACGACAGGGGCGACCACCGGGGAGCTGTTTTTT,CASSFTTGATTGELFF
.,TRBV11-3,TRBD1,TRBJ1-1,TGTGCCAGCAGCCCTTCGACAGGGCTGAGAACTTTCTTT,CASSPSTGLRTFF
.,TRBV7-8,.,TRBJ2-5,TGTGCCAGCAGAAACTCCTACCAAGAGACCCAGTACTTC,CASRNSYQETQYF
.,TRBV21-1,.,TRBJ2-7,TGTGCCAGCAGCCCGTATGGGTATCACTTCTACGAGCAGTACTTC,CASSPYGYHFYEQYF
once,TRBV5-1,TRBD2,TRBJ2-3,TGCGCCAGCAGCCCCTTCGGACTAGCGGGGGGCTCCGGCACAGATACGCAGTATTTT,CASSPFGLAGGSGTDTQYF
.,TRBV29-1,.,TRBJ2-1,TGCAGCGGACTAGGGGGCCCGAGGAGTTCCTACAATGAGCAGTTCTTC,CSGLGGPRSSYNEQFF
.,TRBV18,TRBD2,TRBJ2-2,TGTGCCAGCTCACCTACCACTAGCGGGGTGAACACCGGGGAGCTGTTTTTT,CASSPTTSGVNTGELFF
.,TRBV5-6,.,TRBJ1-2,TGTGCCAGCAGTGGGGGAGGACGGTGGTATGGCTACACCTTC,CASSGGGRWYGYTF
once,TRBV28,.,TRBJ1-2,TGTGCCAGCAGCGACAGGTTCTATGGCTACACCTTC,CASSDRFYGYTF
.,TRBV5-4,.,TRBJ2-1,TGTGCCAGCAGCTTAGAGCTGTCCAATGAGCAGTTCTTC,CASSLELSNEQFF
few,TRBV20-1,.,TRBJ1-1,TGCAGTGCTAGACGGACTGAAGCTTTCTTT,CSARRTEAFF
.,TRBV5-6,.,TRBJ1-1,TGTGCCAGCAGCCTGACGGTGAACACTGAAGCTTTCTTT,CASSLTVNTEAFF
.,TRBV6-5,.,TRBJ2-7,TGTGCCAGCAGTACAAAAGGGTCCGAGCAGTACTTC,CASSTKGSEQYF
few,TRBV5-1,TRBD1,TRBJ2-7,TGCGCCAGCAGCTTCGCGGGACAGGGGGCGGAAGAGCAGTACTTC,CASSFAGQGAEEQYF
.,TRBV11-2,TRBD2,TRBJ2-3,TGTGCCAGCAGCCTCCGGACTAGCGGGGGAATACGCACAGATACGCAGTATTTT,CASSLRTSGGIRTDTQYF
.,TRBV7-9,.,TRBJ2-3,TGTGCCAGCAGCTTATATGGGCGAGGAGGAGATACGCAGTATTTT,CASSLYGRGGDTQYF
.,TRBV7-9,.,TRBJ1-1,TGTGCCAGCTCGACGTCGAACACTGAAGCTTTCTTT,CASSTSNTEAFF
.,TRBV6-1,.,TRBJ1-1,TGTGCCAGCATTTTAGGTCTGAACACTGAAGCTTTCTTT,CASILGLNTEAFF
.,TRBV28,TRBD2,TRBJ2-5,TGTGCCAGCAGTTTCTCCGTATGGTCAGCCGGGAGGCCTTTGGAGACCCAGTACTTC,CASSFSVWSAGRPLETQYF
.,TRBV5-1,.,TRBJ2-2,TGCGCCAGCAGCAATCTCATAACGAACACCGGGGAGCTGTTTTTT,CASSNLITNTGELFF
.,TRBV11-3,.,TRBJ2-1,TGTGCCAGCAGCTCCCACGAAGAAGGGGTGGTCTCCTACAATGAGCAGTTCTTC,CASSSHEEGVVSYNEQFF
.,TRBV5-1,.,TRBJ1-2,TGCGCCAGCAGCTTGTTCGACAGCACACCCCATGGCTACACCTTC,CASSLFDSTPHGYTF
.,TRBV4-1,TRBD1,TRBJ2-5,TGCGCCAGCAGCCGAACAGGGGAAGGAGAGACCCAGTACTTC,CASSRTGEGETQYF
.,TRBV7-9,.,TRBJ2-5,TGTGCCAGCAGCCCGGACAGAAACCAAGAGACCCAGTACTTC,CASSPDRNQETQYF
.,TRBV27,.,TRBJ1-2,TGTGCCAGCAGTCCCTCCGACAGTAGCTATGGCTACACCTTC,CASSPSDSSYGYTF
.,TRBV11-2,TRBD1,TRBJ2-7,TGTGCCAGCAGCACTACAGGGGGGAGCTCCTACGAGCAGTACTTC,CASSTTGGSSYEQYF
.,TRBV28,.,TRBJ2-7,TGTGCCAGCTGGACGCTTTCCTACGAGCAGTACTTC,CASWTLSYEQYF
.,TRBV9,TRBD2,TRBJ2-1,TGTGCCAGCAGCTTAAGCGGGGGGGCATACAATGAGCAGTTCTTC,CASSLSGGAYNEQFF
.,TRBV5-8,.,TRBJ1-2,TGCGCCAGCAGCCAAGTTTCAGGGATGAACTATGGCTACACCTTC,CASSQVSGMNYGYTF
.,TRBV6-5,.,TRBJ2-7,TGTGCCAGCAGTTACTCGGGGGCACGACCCAACGAGCAGTACTTC,CASSYSGARPNEQYF
.,TRBV4-1,TRBD2,TRBJ2-5,TGCGCCAGCAGCCAACCCCCGGGACTAGGGGAGACCCAGTACTTC,CASSQPPGLGETQYF
.,TRBV2,TRBD1,TRBJ1-3,TGTGCCAGCAGTTGGGGGACAGGGCTCGGAAACACCATATATTTT,CASSWGTGLGNTIYF
.,TRBV18,TRBD2,TRBJ2-2,TGTGCCAGCTCGCGTGGACTAGCGGGGACCGGGGAGCTGTTTTTT,CASSRGLAGTGELFF